This T cell receptor (beta chain) was sequenced during a study of post-analysis software for immune sequencing data. Findings and caveats of the study: Patients showed TRBV5-6, TRBV5-1 and TRBV20-1 among five TRBV segments more frequent than in controls. The F measure placed samples prepared in the same batch into strongly shared clusters.

The CDR3 is 16 residues long. CDR1 and CDR2 from the germline V gene are MGHRA and YSYEKL. V was trimmed by 4 bases and J by 8 bases, leaving 20 bases between them. Comment on this clonotype: Its antigen is still unknown.

Sequencing libraries made from TCR beta cDNA carried unique molecular identifiers. A population of about 1 to 11 million T cells gave rise to roughly 0.5 million cDNA molecules. Each CDR3 protein is one row after TCRdb ran MiXCR on the PCR reads. Here the sample spans more than 450,000 distinct CDR3 sequences, about 40% being singletons. The rearrangement uses TRBV4-1 and TRBJ1-4, with no clear D. Sequenced input: blood. The clonotype originates from a girl between 10 and 17 years old with multiple sclerosis. The CDR3 is CASSPITYKGGEKLFF. CDR3 nucleotide sequence: TGCGCCAGCAGCCCGATTACCTATAAAGGTGGGGAAAAACTGTTTTTT.